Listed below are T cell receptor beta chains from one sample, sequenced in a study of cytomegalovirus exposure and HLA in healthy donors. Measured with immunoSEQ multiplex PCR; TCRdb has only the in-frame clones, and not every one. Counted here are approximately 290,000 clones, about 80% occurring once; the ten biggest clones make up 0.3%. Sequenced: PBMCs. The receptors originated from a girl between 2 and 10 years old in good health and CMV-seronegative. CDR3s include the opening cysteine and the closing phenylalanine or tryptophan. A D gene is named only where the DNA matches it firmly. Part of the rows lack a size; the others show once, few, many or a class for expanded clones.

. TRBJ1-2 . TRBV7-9 TGTGCCAGCAGCCCGGGTGGTATTGGCTACACCTTC CASSPGGIGYTF
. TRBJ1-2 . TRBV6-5 TGTGCCAGCAGTCGATACCTTGGAGACCCCTATGGCTACACCTTC CASSRYLGDPYGYTF
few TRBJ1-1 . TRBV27 TGTGCCAGCCAAATACTGACAGCGGGGGTTACTGAAGCTTTCTTT CASQILTAGVTEAFF
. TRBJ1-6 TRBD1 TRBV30 TGTGCCTGGGGGACAGGGATCTATTCACCCCTCCACTTT CAWGTGIYSPLHF
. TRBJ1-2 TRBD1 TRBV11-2 TGTGCCAGCAGCGCAGACAGGGGGACGATTAACTATGGCTACACCTTC CASSADRGTINYGYTF
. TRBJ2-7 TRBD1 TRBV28 TGTGCCAGCAGTTCCCGACAGGGGGCAGGGGAGCAGTACTTC CASSSRQGAGEQYF
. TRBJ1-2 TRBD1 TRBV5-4 TGTGCCAGTCCGGACAGGGTAGGAGGCTACACCTTC CASPDRVGGYTF
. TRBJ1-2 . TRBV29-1 TGCAGCGTGGCCCCCCGGGGGGGCTATGGCTACACCTTC CSVAPRGGYGYTF
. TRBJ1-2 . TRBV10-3 TGTGCCATCAGTGCCCTTAATATGGGGGGAACCTTCTATGGCTACACCTTC CAISALNMGGTFYGYTF
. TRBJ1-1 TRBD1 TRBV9 TGTGCCAGCTCGACAGGGGATTACACTGAAGCTTTCTTT CASSTGDYTEAFF
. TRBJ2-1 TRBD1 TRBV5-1 TGCGCCAGCAGCTCAGGACAGGGGTCCTACAATGAGCAGTTCTTC CASSSGQGSYNEQFF
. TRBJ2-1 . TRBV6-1 TGTGCCAGCAGTGAACAGGGATGGGGCAATGAGCAGTTCTTC CASSEQGWGNEQFF
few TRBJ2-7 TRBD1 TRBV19 TGTGCCAGTAGTATGGAGGACAGGGATTCGGGCGAGCAGTACTTC CASSMEDRDSGEQYF
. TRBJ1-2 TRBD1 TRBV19 TGTGCCAGTAGTGAGCAGGGGGCGCACTATGGCTACACCTTC CASSEQGAHYGYTF
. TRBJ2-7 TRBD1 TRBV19 TGTGCCAGTAGTGCCCAACAGGGGATCGCCTCCTACGAGCAGTACTTC CASSAQQGIASYEQYF
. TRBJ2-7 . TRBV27 TGTGCCAGCAGCCGGGAGTACCCAAACTACGAGCAGTACTTC CASSREYPNYEQYF
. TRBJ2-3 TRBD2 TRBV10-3 TGTGCCATCAGTGAGGTCGATGCTAGCGGGAGGGCCTTAGTTAGGACAGATACGCAGTATTTT CAISEVDASGRALVRTDTQYF
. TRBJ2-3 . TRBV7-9 TGTGCCAGCAGAAAAATAGGGGGGGAGCCGATTTTTAGCACAGATACGCAGTATTTT CASRKIGGEPIFSTDTQYF
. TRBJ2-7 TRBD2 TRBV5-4 TGTGCCAGCACCGGGACTAGCGGGGGGGTAACCTCCTACGAGCAGTACTTC CASTGTSGGVTSYEQYF
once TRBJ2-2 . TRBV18 TGTGCCAGCTCATTACAGGGTCTGAACACCGGGGAGCTGTTTTTT CASSLQGLNTGELFF
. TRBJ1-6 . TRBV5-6 TGTGCCAGCAGCTTGTGGGGAAGGGGGACCCTGGGTTCACCCCTCCACTTT CASSLWGRGTLGSPLHF
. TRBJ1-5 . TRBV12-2 TGTGCAAGTCGCTTACTCCCACAGTCAGGGATCGATCAGCCCCAGCATTTT CASRLLPQSGIDQPQHF
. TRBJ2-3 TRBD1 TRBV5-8 TGTGCCAGCAGCTTGGGGACAGGGGCAAATACGCAGTATTTT CASSLGTGANTQYF
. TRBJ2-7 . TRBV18 TGTGCCAGCTCACTCCCGCGCTCGTTGCCCTACGAGCAGTACTTC CASSLPRSLPYEQYF
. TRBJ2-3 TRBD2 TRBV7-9 TGTGCCAGCAGCCGAGATCTAGCGGGGGCAACAGATACGCAGTATTTT CASSRDLAGATDTQYF
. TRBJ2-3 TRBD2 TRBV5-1 TGCGCCAGCAGCATCCTACTAGCGGGGGCGGTAGATACGCAGTATTTT CASSILLAGAVDTQYF
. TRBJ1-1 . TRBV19 TGTGCCAGTAGTATTTTATCACCGCTACCTGAAGCTTTCTTT CASSILSPLPEAFF
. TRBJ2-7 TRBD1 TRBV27 TGTGCCAGCAGTCGGGACAGCTCCTACGAGCAGTACTTC CASSRDSSYEQYF
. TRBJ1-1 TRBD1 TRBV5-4 TGTGCCAGTAGGACAGGGCAGGTGAACACTGAAGCTTTCTTT CASRTGQVNTEAFF